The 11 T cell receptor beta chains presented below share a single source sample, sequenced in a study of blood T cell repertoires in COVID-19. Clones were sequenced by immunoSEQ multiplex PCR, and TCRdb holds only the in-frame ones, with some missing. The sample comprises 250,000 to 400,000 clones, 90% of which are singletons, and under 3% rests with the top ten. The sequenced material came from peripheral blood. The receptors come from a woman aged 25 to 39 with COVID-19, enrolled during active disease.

CDR3 loop: CASSPIGQNTGELFF. The CDR3, as DNA: TGTGCCAGCAGCCCTATAGGACAGAACACCGGGGAGCTGTTTTTT. The chain has TRBV7-9 and TRBJ2-2; a weak D match, TRBD1 (5 bases). Germline V gives CDR1 SEHNR, CDR2 FQNEAQ (reference sequence). The V gene lost 5 bases and the J gene lost 1 base, with 11 bases spanning the gap. This CDR3 has 15 amino acids.

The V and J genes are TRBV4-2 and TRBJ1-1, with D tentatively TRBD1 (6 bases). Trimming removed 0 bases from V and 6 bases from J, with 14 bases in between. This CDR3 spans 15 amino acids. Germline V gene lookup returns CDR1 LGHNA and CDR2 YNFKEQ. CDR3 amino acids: CASSQDGGAYAEAFF. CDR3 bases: TGTGCCAGCAGCCAAGATGGGGGCGCATACGCTGAAGCTTTCTTT.

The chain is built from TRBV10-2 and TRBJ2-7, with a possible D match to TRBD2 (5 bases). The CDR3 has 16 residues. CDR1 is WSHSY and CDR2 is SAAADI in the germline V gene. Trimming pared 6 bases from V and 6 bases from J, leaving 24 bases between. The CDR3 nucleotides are TGCGCCAGCAGGGAAGCCCTTCTAGAGGGCAGACCCGAGCAGTACTTC. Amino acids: CASREALLEGRPEQYF.

Here the CDR3 reads CASSQEPTSGRHTGELFF. The CDR3 DNA reads TGTGCCAGCAGCCAAGAACCGACTAGCGGGAGACACACCGGGGAGCTGTTTTTT. This chain uses TRBV14 with TRBJ2-2; the match to TRBD2 covers 12 bases. V shed 0 bases and J 3 bases; nucleotides not matched to a gene: 5. The CDR3 sequence is 18 residues long. Germline V CDR1 and CDR2: SGHDN, FVKESK.

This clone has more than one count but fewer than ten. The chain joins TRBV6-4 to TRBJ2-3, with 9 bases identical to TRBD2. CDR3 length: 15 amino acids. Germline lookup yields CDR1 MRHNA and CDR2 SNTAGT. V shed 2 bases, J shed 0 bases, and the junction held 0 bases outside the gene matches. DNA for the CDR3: TGTGCCAGCAGTGACGGGACTAGCAGCACAGATACGCAGTATTTT. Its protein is CASSDGTSSTDTQYF.

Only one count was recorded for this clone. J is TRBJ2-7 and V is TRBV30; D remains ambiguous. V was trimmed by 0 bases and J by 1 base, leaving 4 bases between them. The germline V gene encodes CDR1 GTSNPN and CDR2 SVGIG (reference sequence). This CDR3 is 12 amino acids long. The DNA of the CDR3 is TGTGCCTGGAGTGTGTTATCCTACGAGCAGTACTTC. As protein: CAWSVLSYEQYF.

CDR3 DNA sequence: TGTGCCAGCAGCAAAACGGGTTTTTGTCTGAGGGCGGCCTTTGCGGCAGATACGCAGTATTTT. Protein sequence: CASSKTGFCLRAAFAADTQYF. The rearrangement joins TRBV21-1 to TRBJ2-3; the table's D call TRBD2 went unverified against the DNA. TRBV21-1 is shown as a pseudogene. There are 21 residues in the CDR3.

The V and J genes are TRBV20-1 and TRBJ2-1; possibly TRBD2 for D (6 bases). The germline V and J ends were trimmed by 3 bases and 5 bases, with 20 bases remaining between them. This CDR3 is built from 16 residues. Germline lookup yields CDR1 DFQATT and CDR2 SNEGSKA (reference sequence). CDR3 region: CSASKVWLATNNEQFF. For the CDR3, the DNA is TGCAGTGCTAGTAAAGTGTGGCTAGCGACAAACAATGAGCAGTTCTTC.

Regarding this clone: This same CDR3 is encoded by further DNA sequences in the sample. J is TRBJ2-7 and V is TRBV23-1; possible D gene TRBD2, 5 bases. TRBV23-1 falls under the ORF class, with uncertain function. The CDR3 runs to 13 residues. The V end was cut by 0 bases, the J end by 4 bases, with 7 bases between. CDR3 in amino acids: CASSQSGSYEQYF. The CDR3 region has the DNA TGCGCCAGCAGTCAATCGGGGAGTTACGAGCAGTACTTC.

The CDR3 nucleotides read TGTGCCAGCAGCTTATTACTAGCGGGATTCGGGGAGCTGTTTTTT. Protein sequence: CASSLLLAGFGELFF. The gene calls are TRBV7-2 and TRBJ2-2; 10 bases agree with TRBD2. The V gene's germline CDR1 is SGHTA and CDR2 FQGNSA. The CDR3 is 15 amino acids. The V and J ends lost 2 bases and 7 bases, in that order; junction bases with no gene match: 4.

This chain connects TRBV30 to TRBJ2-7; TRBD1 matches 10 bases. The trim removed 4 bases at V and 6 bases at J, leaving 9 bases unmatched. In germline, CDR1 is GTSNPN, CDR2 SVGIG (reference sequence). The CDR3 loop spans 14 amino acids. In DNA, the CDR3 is TGTGCCTGGAAACCCCGGGACAGGGGCGGCGAGCAGTACTTC. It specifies CAWKPRDRGGEQYF.